This TCR beta chain was obtained from a study of blood T cell repertoires in COVID-19. TCRdb's copy holds only in-frame clones and misses some; the assay was immunoSEQ multiplex PCR. The table shows around 250,000 clones, with 85% to 90% occurring only once. V shed 2 bases, J shed 8 bases, and the junction held 10 bases outside the gene matches. The CDR3 is 15 residues long. Germline V CDR1 and CDR2: SGDLS, YYNGEE. The V and J genes are TRBV9 and TRBJ1-2, with TRBD1 matching over 9 bases. The sample was peripheral blood. This TCR derives from a woman in her seventies with active or convalescent COVID-19. The CDR3 loop reads CASSVLPGQGGGYTF. The CDR3, as DNA: TGTGCCAGCAGCGTCCTGCCGGGACAGGGAGGGGGCTACACCTTC.